The T cell receptor (beta chain) under discussion was sequenced for a study of identical twins. The CDR3 length is 15 residues. Germline CDR1 and CDR2: LGHDT and YNNKEL (reference sequence). With 0 bases removed from V and 6 bases from J, the gap between germline ends came to 12 bases. TCRdb passed the 5' RACE reads through MiXCR, listing each CDR3 protein once. The sample holds roughly 540,000 distinct CDR3 sequences, around 20% seen once. This clonotype showed up just a few times. Antigen: not known. Study-level points and caveats: Zero-insertion results could be subject to partial confounding by invariant MAIT and iNKT cells.

These data were likewise used in another study, on T cells expressing NK-cell markers.

Input material: CD4+ T cells sorted from blood. The source of this sequence is a young woman in good health. The rearrangement joins TRBV3-1 to TRBJ1-5; tentatively, D is TRBD1 (5 bases). In DNA form, the CDR3 reads TGTGCCAGCAGCCAAGAAGGCTGGGACGCTCAGCCCCAGCATTTT. Translation: CASSQEGWDAQPQHF. Drawing the rest from reference TRBV3-1 and TRBJ1-5, the complete variable domain is DTAVSQTPKYLVTQMGNDKSIKCEQNLGHDTMYWYKQDSKKFLKIMFSYNNKELIINETVPNRFSPKSPDKAHLNLHINSLELGDSAVYFCASSQEGWDAQPQHFGDGTRLSIL.